The TCR beta chain described here comes from a study of blood T cell repertoires in COVID-19. Study context: The analysed material was cDNA or gDNA that came from T cells, B-cell-depleted T cells, or PBMCs.

Trimming cost V 0 bases and J 4 bases; bases outside gene matches: 3. Germline loops: CDR1 LGHNA, CDR2 YSLEER. The CDR3 length is 16 residues. Under the authors' procedure: Scientists estimated how many nucleated cells there were by amplifying reference gene primers. The protocol was immunoSEQ multiplex PCR, while the TCRdb copy is restricted to in-frame clones and leaves out a portion. Clonal size and the V and J genes are those of that table, whereas D and trimming came from the DNA. The data hold some 82,000 clones, with around four fifths observed a single time. Sequenced sample: peripheral blood. The receptor was isolated from a man of 80 years or more with active or convalescent COVID-19. V and J are TRBV4-3 and TRBJ1-3; 10 bases match TRBD1. In DNA, the CDR3 is TGCGCCAGCAGCCAAGAACGGGACAGGGGCGGAAACACCATATATTTT. Translated: CASSQERDRGGNTIYF.